These 9 T cell receptor beta chains share one sample of origin, sequenced in a study of shared clonotypes between healthy human individuals (dated by TCRdb to the early 2020s). Libraries came from the immunoSEQ multiplex PCR assay. In TCRdb, the immuneACCESS table is reduced to in-frame sequences with V and J assigned. These tables do not hold every clone; where another copy was compared, an unresolved V gene accounts for under half, and the others remain unexplained. This sample holds around 510,000 clones; around 96% were observed only once. The ten top clones hold approximately 0.067% of the sample. Sequencing used naive CD4+ T cells sorted from blood. What this sample's cell subset or site label stands for: CD45RA+ positively selected. The receptors here all came from a young woman in good health.

The chain links TRBV5-1 to TRBJ2-7; unclear D gene. Germline lookup yields CDR1 SGHRS and CDR2 YFSETQ. This CDR3 region has 13 residues. V was cut by 0 bases and J by 4 bases, with 8 bases left in between. In DNA, the CDR3 is TGCGCCAGCAGCTTGGTGTTTGATTACGAGCAGTACTTC. Protein product: CASSLVFDYEQYF.

Only one count was recorded for this clone. The V call is TRBV4-1, the J call TRBJ1-3; D is possibly TRBD1 (5 bases). The CDR3 covers 17 residues. The V end was cut by 2 bases, the J end by 2 bases, with 16 bases between. CDR1 is MGHRA and CDR2 is YSYEKL in the germline V gene. DNA for the CDR3: TGCGCCAGCAGCCAACAAAAGGGGATTCTTACTGGAAACACCATATATTTT. Its translation: CASSQQKGILTGNTIYF.

This chain uses TRBV11-2 with TRBJ2-5; tentative D call: TRBD2 (5 bases). The germline V gene has CDR1 SGHAT and CDR2 FQNNGV. The V gene lost 4 bases and the J gene lost 2 bases, with 14 bases spanning the gap. The CDR3 is 15 residues long. The CDR3 DNA reads as TGTGCCAGCAGCTCAACCGGGATACAACAAGAGACCCAGTACTTC. This sequence encodes CASSSTGIQQETQYF.

As regards this clone: Other DNA sequences in the sample encode the same CDR3. This chain joins TRBV19 and TRBJ1-2; no clear D gene. V was clipped by 3 bases and J by 2 bases, with 7 bases between them. CDR3 length: 13 amino acids. Germline CDR1 is LNHDA and CDR2 is SQIVND (reference sequence). CDR3 sequence: CASSIGGNYGYTF. CDR3 nucleotides: TGTGCCAGTAGTATCGGAGGGAACTATGGCTACACCTTC.

The chain employs TRBV10-3 and TRBJ1-2, with D maybe TRBD1 (6 bases). V shed 8 bases and J shed 4 bases, with 11 bases lying between them. The germline CDR1 and CDR2 sequences are ENHRY and SYGVKD. The CDR3 extends over 12 amino acids. CDR3 region: CAIGTGTYGYTF. The CDR3, as DNA: TGTGCCATCGGAACAGGGACCTATGGCTACACCTTC.

V and J are TRBV6-1 and TRBJ1-1; possible D gene TRBD1, 5 bases. Germline loops: CDR1 MNHNS, CDR2 SASEGT. This CDR3 contains 14 residues. V was cut by 4 bases and J by 5 bases, with 14 bases left in between. CDR3 coding DNA: TGTGCCAGCAGTGGGGGTCAGGGACTTACTGAAGCTTTCTTT. It is translated as CASSGGQGLTEAFF.

This chain connects TRBV11-2 to TRBJ2-2; 9 bases fit TRBD2. The CDR3 has 19 amino acids. Germline loops: CDR1 SGHAT, CDR2 FQNNGV. After removal of 4 bases from V and 0 bases from J, the junction contained 12 bases not matched to a gene. In DNA form, the CDR3 reads TGTGCCAGCAGCTGGATTCAGACTAGCGGCCTTTCGAACACCGGGGAGCTGTTTTTT. Its translation is CASSWIQTSGLSNTGELFF. Looking up the rest from reference TRBV11-2 and TRBJ2-2 gives the full variable domain: EAGVAQSPRYKIIEKRQSVAFWCNPISGHATLYWYQQILGQGPKLLIQFQNNGVVDDSQLPKDRFSAERLKGVDSTLKIQPAKLEDSAVYLCASSWIQTSGLSNTGELFFGEGSRLTVL.

The rearrangement uses TRBV10-2 and TRBJ2-7, with 9 bases fitting TRBD2. The trim removed 7 bases at V and 1 base at J, leaving 2 bases unmatched. Per germline, CDR1 WSHSY and CDR2 SAAADI. CDR3 length: 13 residues. Written as DNA, the CDR3 is TGCGCCAGCAAGCGGGAGGTGTCCTACGAGCAGTACTTC. It specifies CASKREVSYEQYF.

The gene calls are TRBV27 and TRBJ2-6; possibly TRBD2 for D (6 bases). The CDR3 loop spans 18 amino acids. Germline V CDR1 and CDR2: MNHEY, SMNVEV (reference sequence). V lost 2 bases, J lost 0 bases, and 14 bases lay in between. CDR3: CASSLKPGLGSGANVLTF. DNA of the CDR3: TGTGCCAGCAGTTTAAAACCGGGACTGGGCTCTGGGGCCAACGTCCTGACTTTC. Using reference TRBV27 and TRBJ2-6 for the parts outside the CDR3, the full variable domain is EAQVTQNPRYLITVTGKKLTVTCSQNMNHEYMSWYRQDPGLGLRQIYYSMNVEVTDKGDVPEGYKVSRKEKRNFPLILESPSPNQTSLYFCASSLKPGLGSGANVLTFGAGSRLTVL.